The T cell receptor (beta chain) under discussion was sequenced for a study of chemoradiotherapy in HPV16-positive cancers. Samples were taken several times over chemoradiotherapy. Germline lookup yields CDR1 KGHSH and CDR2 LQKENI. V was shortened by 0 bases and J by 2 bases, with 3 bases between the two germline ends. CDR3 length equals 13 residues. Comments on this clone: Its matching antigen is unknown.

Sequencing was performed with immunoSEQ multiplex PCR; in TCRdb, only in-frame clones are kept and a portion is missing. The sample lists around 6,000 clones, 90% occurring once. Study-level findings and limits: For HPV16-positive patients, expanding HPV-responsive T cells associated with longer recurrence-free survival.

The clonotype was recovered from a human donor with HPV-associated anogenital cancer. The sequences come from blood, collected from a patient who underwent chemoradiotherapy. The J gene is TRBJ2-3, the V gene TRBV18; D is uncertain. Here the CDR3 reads CASSPPTTDTQYF. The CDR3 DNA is TGTGCCAGCTCACCACCGACCACAGATACGCAGTATTTT.